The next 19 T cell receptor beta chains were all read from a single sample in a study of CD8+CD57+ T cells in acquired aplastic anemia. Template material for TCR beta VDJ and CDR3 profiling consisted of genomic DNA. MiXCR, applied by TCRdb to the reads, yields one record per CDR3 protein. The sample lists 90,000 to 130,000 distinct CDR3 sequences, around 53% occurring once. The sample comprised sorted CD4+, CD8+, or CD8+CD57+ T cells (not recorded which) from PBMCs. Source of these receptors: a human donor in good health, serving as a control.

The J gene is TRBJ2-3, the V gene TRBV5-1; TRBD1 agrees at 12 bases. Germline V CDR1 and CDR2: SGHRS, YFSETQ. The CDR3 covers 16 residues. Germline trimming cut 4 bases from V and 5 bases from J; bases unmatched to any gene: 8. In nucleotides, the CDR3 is TGCGCCAGCAGCCAAGGGACAGGGGGCATGCAAGATACGCAGTATTTT. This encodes CASSQGTGGMQDTQYF.

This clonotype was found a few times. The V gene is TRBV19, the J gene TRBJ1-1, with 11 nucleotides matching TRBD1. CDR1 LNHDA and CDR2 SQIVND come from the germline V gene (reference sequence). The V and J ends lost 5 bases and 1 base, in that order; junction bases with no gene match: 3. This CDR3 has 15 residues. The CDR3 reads CASSGGTGGNTEAFF. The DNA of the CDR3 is TGTGCCAGTAGTGGAGGGACAGGGGGGAACACTGAAGCTTTCTTT.

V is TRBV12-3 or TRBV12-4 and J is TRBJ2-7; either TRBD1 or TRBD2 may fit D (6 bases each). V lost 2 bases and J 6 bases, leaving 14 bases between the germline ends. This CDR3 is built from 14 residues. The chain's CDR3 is CASSLRGAGSEQYF. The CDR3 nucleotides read TGTGCCAGCAGTTTAAGGGGGGCCGGGAGCGAGCAGTACTTC.

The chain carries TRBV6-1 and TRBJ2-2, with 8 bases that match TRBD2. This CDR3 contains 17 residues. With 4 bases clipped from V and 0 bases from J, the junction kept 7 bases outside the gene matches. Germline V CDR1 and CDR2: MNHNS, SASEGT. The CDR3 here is CASSAVAGQTNTGELFF. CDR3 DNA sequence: TGTGCCAGCAGTGCTGTAGCGGGGCAAACGAACACCGGGGAGCTGTTTTTT.

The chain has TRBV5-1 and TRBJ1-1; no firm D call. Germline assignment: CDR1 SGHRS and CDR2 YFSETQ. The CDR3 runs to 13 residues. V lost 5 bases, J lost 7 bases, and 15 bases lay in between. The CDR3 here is CASSLTVLREAFF. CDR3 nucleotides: TGCGCCAGCAGTCTTACAGTCCTCCGTGAAGCTTTCTTT.

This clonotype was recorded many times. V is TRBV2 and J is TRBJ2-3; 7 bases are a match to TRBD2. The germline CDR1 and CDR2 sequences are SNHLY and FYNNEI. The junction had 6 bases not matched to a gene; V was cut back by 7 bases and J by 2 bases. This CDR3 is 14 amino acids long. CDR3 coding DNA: TGTGCCAGCATCGGACTAGATCCCACAGATACGCAGTATTTT. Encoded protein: CASIGLDPTDTQYF.

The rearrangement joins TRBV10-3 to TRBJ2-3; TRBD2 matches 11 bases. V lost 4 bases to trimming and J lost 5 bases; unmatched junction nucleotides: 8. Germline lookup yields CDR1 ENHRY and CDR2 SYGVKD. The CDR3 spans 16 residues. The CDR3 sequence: CAISGPSGGRGDTQYF. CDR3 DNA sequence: TGTGCCATCAGTGGACCTAGCGGGGGGCGTGGAGATACGCAGTATTTT.

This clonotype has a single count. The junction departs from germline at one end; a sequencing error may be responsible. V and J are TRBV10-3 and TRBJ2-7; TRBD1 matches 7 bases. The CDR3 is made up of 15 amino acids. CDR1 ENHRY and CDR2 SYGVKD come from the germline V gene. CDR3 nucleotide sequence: TGTGCCAGCAGTGTTGAGGAGGCAGGGGGCTACGAGCAGTACTTC. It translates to CASSVEEAGGYEQYF.

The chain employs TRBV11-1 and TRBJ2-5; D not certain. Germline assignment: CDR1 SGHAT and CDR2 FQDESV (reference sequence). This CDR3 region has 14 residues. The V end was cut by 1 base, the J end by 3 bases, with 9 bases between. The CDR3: CASSLGGREETQYF. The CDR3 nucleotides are TGTGCCAGCAGCTTAGGCGGTAGAGAAGAGACCCAGTACTTC.

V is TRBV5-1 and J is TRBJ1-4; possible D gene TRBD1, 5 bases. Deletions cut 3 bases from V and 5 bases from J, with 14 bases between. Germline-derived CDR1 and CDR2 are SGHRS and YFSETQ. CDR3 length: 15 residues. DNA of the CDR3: TGCGCCAGCAGCTCCGGTTACGGGACGAATGAAAAACTGTTTTTT. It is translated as CASSSGYGTNEKLFF.

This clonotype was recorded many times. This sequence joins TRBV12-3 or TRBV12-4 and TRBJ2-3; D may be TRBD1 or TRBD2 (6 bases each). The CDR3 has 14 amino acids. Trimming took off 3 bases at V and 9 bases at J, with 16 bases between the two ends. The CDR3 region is CASSLGTPRGTQYF. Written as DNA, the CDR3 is TGTGCCAGCAGTTTGGGGACTCCGAGGGGGACGCAGTATTTT.

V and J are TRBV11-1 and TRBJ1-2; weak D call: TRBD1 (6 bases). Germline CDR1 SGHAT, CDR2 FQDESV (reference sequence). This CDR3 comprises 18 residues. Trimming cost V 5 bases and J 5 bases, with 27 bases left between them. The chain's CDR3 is CASSVTGSGWSMGYGYTF. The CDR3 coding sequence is TGTGCCAGCAGCGTCACAGGGAGTGGTTGGTCAATGGGGTATGGCTACACCTTC.

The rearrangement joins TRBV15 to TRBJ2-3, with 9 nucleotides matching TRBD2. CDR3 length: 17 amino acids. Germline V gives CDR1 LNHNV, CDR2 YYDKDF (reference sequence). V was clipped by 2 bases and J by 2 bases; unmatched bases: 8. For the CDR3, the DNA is TGTGCCACCAGCAGATCCATGACTAGCGGCCACACAGATACGCAGTATTTT. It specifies CATSRSMTSGHTDTQYF.

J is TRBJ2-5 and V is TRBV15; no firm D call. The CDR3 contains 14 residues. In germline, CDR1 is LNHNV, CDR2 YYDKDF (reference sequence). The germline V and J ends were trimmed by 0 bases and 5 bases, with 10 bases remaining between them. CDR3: CATSRDLTLETQYF. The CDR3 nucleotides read TGTGCCACCAGCAGAGATTTAACGCTCGAGACCCAGTACTTC. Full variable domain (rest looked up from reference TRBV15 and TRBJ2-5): DAMVIQNPRYQVTQFGKPVTLSCSQTLNHNVMYWYQQKSSQAPKLLFHYYDKDFNNEADTPDNFQSRRPNTSFCFLDIRSPGLGDTAMYLCATSRDLTLETQYFGPGTRLLVL.

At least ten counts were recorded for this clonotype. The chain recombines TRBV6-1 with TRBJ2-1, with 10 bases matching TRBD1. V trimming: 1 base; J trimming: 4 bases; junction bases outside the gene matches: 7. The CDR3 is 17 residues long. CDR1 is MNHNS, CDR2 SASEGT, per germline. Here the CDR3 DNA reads TGTGCCAGCAGTGAAGGGGGGACAGGGGACCTATACAATGAGCAGTTCTTC. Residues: CASSEGGTGDLYNEQFF.

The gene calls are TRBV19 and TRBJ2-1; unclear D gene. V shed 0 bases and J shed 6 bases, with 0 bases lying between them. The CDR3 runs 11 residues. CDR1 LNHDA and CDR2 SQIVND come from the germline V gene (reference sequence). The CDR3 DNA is TGTGCCAGTAGTATAGACAATGAGCAGTTCTTC. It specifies CASSIDNEQFF.

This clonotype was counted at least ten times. CDR3 DNA: TGTGCCAGCAGTGGAGCCGGGGGGCTTAACTATGGCTACACCTTC. Protein sequence: CASSGAGGLNYGYTF. The rearrangement uses TRBV6-1 and TRBJ1-2; possible D gene TRBD1, 6 bases. CDR1 MNHNS and CDR2 SASEGT come from the germline V gene. V was clipped by 4 bases and J by 1 base, with 13 bases between them. This CDR3 spans 15 amino acids.

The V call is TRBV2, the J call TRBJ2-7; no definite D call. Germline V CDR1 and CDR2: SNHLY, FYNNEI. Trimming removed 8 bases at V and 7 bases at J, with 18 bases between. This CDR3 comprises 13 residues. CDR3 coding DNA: TGTGCCAGCTATTTCGAGACAAGTAATGAGCAGTACTTC. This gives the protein CASYFETSNEQYF.

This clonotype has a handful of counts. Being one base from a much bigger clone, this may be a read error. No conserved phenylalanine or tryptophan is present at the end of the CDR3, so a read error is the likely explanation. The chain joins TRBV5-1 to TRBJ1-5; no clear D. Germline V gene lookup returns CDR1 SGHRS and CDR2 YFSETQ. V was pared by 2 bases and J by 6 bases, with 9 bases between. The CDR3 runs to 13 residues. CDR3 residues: CASSFEGLQPQHS. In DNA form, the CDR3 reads TGCGCCAGCAGCTTCGAAGGGCTTCAGCCCCAGCATTCT.